This T cell receptor (beta chain) was obtained from a study of blood T cell repertoires in COVID-19. Germline V gene lookup returns CDR1 SGHTA and CDR2 FQGNSA. The CDR3 extends over 14 amino acids. V lost 3 bases, J lost 1 base, and 7 bases lay in between. About this clone itself: The sample has other DNA sequences that encode this CDR3 too.

Seattle enrolled patients during active infection and tracked them longitudinally. Using immunoSEQ multiplex PCR, the repertoire was profiled, and TCRdb retains in-frame clones only, with some absent. This table has approximately 500,000 clones, about 89% appearing once. This sequence originates from a woman in her 50s with COVID-19, enrolled during active disease. The sequencing sample was made of peripheral blood. The gene calls are TRBV7-2 and TRBJ1-5; tentatively, D is TRBD1 (5 bases). The CDR3 sequence is CASSFQGSNQPQHF. Here the CDR3 DNA reads TGTGCCAGCAGCTTCCAGGGAAGCAATCAGCCCCAGCATTTT. Full variable domain (rest looked up from reference TRBV7-2 and TRBJ1-5): GAGVSQSPSNKVTEKGKDVELRCDPISGHTALYWYRQSLGQGLEFLIYFQGNSAPDKSGLPSDRFSAERTGGSVSTLTIQRTQQEDSAVYLCASSFQGSNQPQHFGDGTRLSIL.